This T cell receptor (beta chain) was identified in a study of CD8+ T cells in alopecia areata. In the study overall: Tofacitinib continued for 6 to 18 months and was then withheld for 6 months.

The treatment denotes: oral pan-JAK inhibitor, 5-10 mg twice daily. The V gene lost 5 bases and the J gene lost 0 bases, with 7 bases spanning the gap. Germline V lookup: CDR1 SQVTM, CDR2 ANQGSEA. The CDR3 sequence is 12 residues long. Worth noting for this clone: Antigen specificity is unknown.

Broader study findings: Scalp clonality decreased significantly with tofacitinib, and so did expanded CD8+ clones among the top 100. Although TCR sharing was seen in mice, sharing across patients was less clear, possibly for HLA-related reasons.

Sequencing used cDNA as its template, made by extracting RNA and reverse transcribing it. The table came from immunoSEQ multiplex PCR; TCRdb's copy has only in-frame clones and leaves some out. Of over 70,000 clones in the sample, approximately 66% were seen once. The source material was CD8+ T cells sorted from blood, sampled at week 24, from a patient treated with tofacitinib. The source of this sequence is a human donor with alopecia areata. The chain has TRBV29-1 and TRBJ1-1; D ambiguous. The CDR3 reads CSVSEMNTEAFF. In DNA form, the CDR3 reads TGCAGCGTTTCAGAAATGAACACTGAAGCTTTCTTT.